The present T cell receptor (beta chain) was sequenced within a study of blood T cell repertoires in COVID-19. The V and J ends lost 5 bases and 3 bases, in that order; junction bases with no gene match: 7. There are 15 residues in the CDR3. Germline V lookup: CDR1 SGHAT, CDR2 FQNNGV. This clone was detected a few times. Sequencing was performed with immunoSEQ multiplex PCR; in TCRdb, only in-frame clones are kept and a portion is missing. The table has more than 25,000 clones, 90% seen once; the top ten hold roughly 1%. The sample comprised peripheral blood. The chain carries TRBV11-2 and TRBJ1-2; TRBD1 matches at 9 bases. The receptor was derived from a man aged 65 to 85 with active or convalescent COVID-19. This CDR3 is CASSPRQGEYYGYTF. The CDR3 bases are TGTGCCAGCAGCCCGAGACAGGGGGAGTACTATGGCTACACCTTC. The full variable domain, its missing parts supplied by reference TRBV11-2 and TRBJ1-2, is EAGVAQSPRYKIIEKRQSVAFWCNPISGHATLYWYQQILGQGPKLLIQFQNNGVVDDSQLPKDRFSAERLKGVDSTLKIQPAKLEDSAVYLCASSPRQGEYYGYTFGSGTRLTVV.